Following are 8 T cell receptor beta chains from one sample sequenced in a study of OX40 agonist ivuxolimab in advanced cancers. Generated by immunoSEQ multiplex PCR, the TCRdb table keeps only in-frame clones and is missing some. The data show tens of thousands of clones, around four fifths seen once. The sample in question was CD4+ or CD8+ T cells sorted from blood, obtained in a trial of the OX40 agonist ivuxolimab. All receptors come from an adult with an advanced solid tumor such as melanoma, head and neck, liver or kidney cancer.

The rearrangement links TRBV5-1 to TRBJ2-1, with D perhaps matching TRBD1 or TRBD2 (7 bases each). CDR1 is SGHRS, CDR2 YFSETQ, per germline. The CDR3 consists of 15 residues. Trimming shortened V by 4 bases and J by 6 bases, and 17 bases separated the two germline ends. CDR3 amino acids: CASSQGGGGSNEQFF. CDR3 in DNA: TGCGCCAGCAGCCAAGGGGGCGGGGGTTCCAATGAGCAGTTCTTC. Using reference TRBV5-1 and TRBJ2-1 for the parts outside the CDR3, the full variable domain is KAGVTQTPRYLIKTRGQQVTLSCSPISGHRSVSWYQQTPGQGLQFLFEYFSETQRNKGNFPGRFSGRQFSNSRSEMNVSTLELGDSALYLCASSQGGGGSNEQFFGPGTRLTVL.

The chain uses TRBV6-1 and TRBJ2-2; D not resolved. The V and J ends lost 1 base and 0 bases respectively, with 3 bases between them. Germline V CDR1 and CDR2: MNHNS, SASEGT. This CDR3 has 14 residues. CDR3 amino acids: CASSEDPNTGELFF. The CDR3 nucleotides are TGTGCCAGCAGTGAAGACCCGAACACCGGGGAGCTGTTTTTT.

The chain joins TRBV19 to TRBJ1-4; 8 bases are a match to TRBD1. CDR1 and CDR2 from the germline V gene are LNHDA and SQIVND (reference sequence). The CDR3 covers 13 residues. V shed 11 bases, J shed 8 bases, and the junction held 10 bases outside the gene matches. Here the CDR3 reads CASADRAGEKLFF. In DNA, the CDR3 is TGTGCCTCTGCGGACAGGGCGGGGGAAAAACTGTTTTTT.

The rearrangement links TRBV16 to TRBJ2-7, with D possibly being TRBD2 (6 bases). Trimming cost V 1 base and J 3 bases, with 22 bases left between them. This CDR3 has 18 residues. The germline CDR1 and CDR2 sequences are KGHSY and FQNENV. CDR3 loop: CASSQFPPGLATHYEQYF. The CDR3 nucleotides are TGTGCCAGCAGCCAATTTCCCCCCGGCCTAGCGACCCACTACGAGCAGTACTTC.

V and J are TRBV27 and TRBJ1-5, with 7 nucleotides matching TRBD1. This CDR3 is 16 amino acids long. The V and J ends lost 5 bases and 2 bases, in that order; junction bases with no gene match: 9. Germline values: CDR1 MNHEY, CDR2 SMNVEV (reference sequence). In nucleotides, the CDR3 is TGTGCCAGCAGTCGCACAGGGGTTTCTGGCAATCAGCCCCAGCATTTT. Encoded protein: CASSRTGVSGNQPQHF.

The gene calls are TRBV15 and TRBJ1-2; D gene unclear. Trimming stripped 0 bases from V and 5 bases from J, with 13 bases between. The germline gives CDR1 LNHNV, CDR2 YYDKDF (reference sequence). This CDR3 comprises 15 residues. CDR3 in DNA: TGTGCCACCAGCAGAGACTTAGTAGGCTCTTATGGCTACACCTTC. Its protein is CATSRDLVGSYGYTF. The whole variable domain, filled in from reference TRBV15 and TRBJ1-2, reads DAMVIQNPRYQVTQFGKPVTLSCSQTLNHNVMYWYQQKSSQAPKLLFHYYDKDFNNEADTPDNFQSRRPNTSFCFLDIRSPGLGDTAMYLCATSRDLVGSYGYTFGSGTRLTVV.

A note on this clone: The DNA is left out, because the CDR3 cannot be placed on it with certainty; the CDR3 is given as TCRdb lists it. The V gene is TRBV21-1, the J gene TRBJ2-1. TRBV21-1 is marked as a pseudogene. The CDR3 has 18 residues if both end residues are counted. The CDR3 sequence: CASSKVGNGTSSYNEQFF.

This sequence joins TRBV2 and TRBJ2-7; the match to TRBD1 covers 7 bases. This CDR3 has 12 amino acids. Germline CDR1 is SNHLY and CDR2 is FYNNEI. Unmatched junction bases numbered 8, after V lost 7 bases and J lost 8 bases. CDR3 DNA sequence: TGTGCCAGCACCGGGGAGACAGGGAAGCAGTACTTC. It codes for CASTGETGKQYF.